A selection of T cell receptor beta chains follows, all from one sample in a study of T cells in Graves' hyperthyroidism and ophthalmopathy. Each CDR3 protein gets one entry after TCRdb re-called the multiplex PCR reads with MiXCR. The table records roughly 800,000 distinct CDR3 sequences, 38% of them present only once. The sample comprised blood. All receptors derive from a man between 18 and 35 years old with Graves' hyperthyroidism. Both conserved end residues are trimmed from each CDR3. Expanded clones get a size class; other rows say once, few or many, or leave the size out.

v_call: TRBV20-1; j_call: TRBJ2-7; clone_size: few; cdr3_aa: SATLAEEQY
v_call: TRBV7-9; j_call: TRBJ2-7; clone_size: NA; cdr3_aa: ASSSSGLGYYEQY
v_call: TRBV7-3; j_call: TRBJ1-1; clone_size: NA; cdr3_aa: ASSPGQGTDTEAF
v_call: TRBV15; j_call: TRBJ1-6; clone_size: NA; cdr3_aa: ATSREGGSPLH
v_call: TRBV19; j_call: TRBJ2-7; clone_size: many; cdr3_aa: ASSAGLTYEQY
v_call: TRBV7-8; j_call: TRBJ1-5; clone_size: few; cdr3_aa: ASSPQGGGQPQH
v_call: TRBV9; j_call: TRBJ2-2; clone_size: NA; cdr3_aa: ASNSGQGATGGTGELF
v_call: TRBV3-1; j_call: TRBJ2-7; clone_size: NA; cdr3_aa: ASSLGVDSYEQY
v_call: TRBV29-1; j_call: TRBJ1-1; clone_size: NA; cdr3_aa: SVVSGGDTEAF
v_call: TRBV29-1; j_call: TRBJ1-2; clone_size: many; cdr3_aa: SASGDPSVYGYT
v_call: TRBV12-3/TRBV12-4; j_call: TRBJ1-1; clone_size: once; cdr3_aa: AGSLFRSEAF
v_call: TRBV6-5; j_call: TRBJ2-5; clone_size: NA; cdr3_aa: ASSYLGSGGRTQY
v_call: TRBV29-1; j_call: TRBJ1-2; clone_size: once; cdr3_aa: SAPLGSPGYT
v_call: TRBV5-6; j_call: TRBJ1-1; clone_size: many; cdr3_aa: ASTLGFGTEAF
v_call: TRBV20-1; j_call: TRBJ1-6; clone_size: NA; cdr3_aa: SARIGANSPLH
v_call: TRBV7-2; j_call: TRBJ2-1; clone_size: NA; cdr3_aa: ASSPSWSSGEQF
v_call: TRBV9; j_call: TRBJ2-5; clone_size: NA; cdr3_aa: ASSDNSGEETQY
v_call: TRBV12-3/TRBV12-4; j_call: TRBJ1-2; clone_size: many; cdr3_aa: ASSPGTGRT
v_call: TRBV10-3; j_call: TRBJ2-2; clone_size: many; cdr3_aa: AISEWGGELF
v_call: TRBV7-8; j_call: TRBJ1-5; clone_size: many; cdr3_aa: ASSLAQRDSNQPQH
v_call: TRBV20-1; j_call: TRBJ1-1; clone_size: NA; cdr3_aa: SAILGQLNTEAF
v_call: TRBV7-2; j_call: TRBJ2-7; clone_size: many; cdr3_aa: ASSKAGPNNYEQY
v_call: TRBV29-1; j_call: TRBJ2-7; clone_size: many; cdr3_aa: SVEEQGYYEQY
v_call: TRBV12-3/TRBV12-4; j_call: TRBJ1-1; clone_size: NA; cdr3_aa: ASSLQGTADTEAF
v_call: TRBV7-9; j_call: TRBJ1-2; clone_size: many; cdr3_aa: ASSSWTGTYGYT
v_call: TRBV11-3; j_call: TRBJ2-5; clone_size: NA; cdr3_aa: ASSSHGGETQY
v_call: TRBV7-9; j_call: TRBJ2-5; clone_size: many; cdr3_aa: ASSSGGVGETQY
v_call: TRBV4-1; j_call: TRBJ1-2; clone_size: NA; cdr3_aa: ASSHPGKRELGYGYT
v_call: TRBV6-1; j_call: TRBJ2-7; clone_size: NA; cdr3_aa: ASSHQTVDYEQY
v_call: TRBV5-1; j_call: TRBJ1-2; clone_size: NA; cdr3_aa: ASSSQRTDGYT
v_call: TRBV12-3/TRBV12-4; j_call: TRBJ1-2; clone_size: many; cdr3_aa: ASTDRVGPGYT
v_call: TRBV10-3; j_call: TRBJ2-3; clone_size: NA; cdr3_aa: AIRNTDTQY
v_call: TRBV7-8; j_call: TRBJ2-7; clone_size: NA; cdr3_aa: ASSPGTGSEQY
v_call: TRBV25-1; j_call: TRBJ2-2; clone_size: NA; cdr3_aa: ASQEGDSLIGELF
v_call: TRBV20-1; j_call: TRBJ2-7; clone_size: few; cdr3_aa: SARVAGALYEQY
v_call: TRBV25-1; j_call: TRBJ1-1; clone_size: NA; cdr3_aa: ACSARRRGRYEAF
v_call: TRBV15; j_call: TRBJ2-7; clone_size: NA; cdr3_aa: ATSSPGGVGYEQY
v_call: TRBV5-1; j_call: TRBJ1-3; clone_size: NA; cdr3_aa: ASSLEWDRNTIY
v_call: TRBV25-1; j_call: TRBJ1-6; clone_size: NA; cdr3_aa: ASPIQGNSPLH
v_call: TRBV7-9; j_call: TRBJ2-5; clone_size: few; cdr3_aa: ASSSLIRPPEQETQY
v_call: TRBV5-6; j_call: TRBJ1-5; clone_size: many; cdr3_aa: ASSFSREGNQPQH
v_call: TRBV6-5; j_call: TRBJ2-2; clone_size: many; cdr3_aa: ASSEQVTGELF